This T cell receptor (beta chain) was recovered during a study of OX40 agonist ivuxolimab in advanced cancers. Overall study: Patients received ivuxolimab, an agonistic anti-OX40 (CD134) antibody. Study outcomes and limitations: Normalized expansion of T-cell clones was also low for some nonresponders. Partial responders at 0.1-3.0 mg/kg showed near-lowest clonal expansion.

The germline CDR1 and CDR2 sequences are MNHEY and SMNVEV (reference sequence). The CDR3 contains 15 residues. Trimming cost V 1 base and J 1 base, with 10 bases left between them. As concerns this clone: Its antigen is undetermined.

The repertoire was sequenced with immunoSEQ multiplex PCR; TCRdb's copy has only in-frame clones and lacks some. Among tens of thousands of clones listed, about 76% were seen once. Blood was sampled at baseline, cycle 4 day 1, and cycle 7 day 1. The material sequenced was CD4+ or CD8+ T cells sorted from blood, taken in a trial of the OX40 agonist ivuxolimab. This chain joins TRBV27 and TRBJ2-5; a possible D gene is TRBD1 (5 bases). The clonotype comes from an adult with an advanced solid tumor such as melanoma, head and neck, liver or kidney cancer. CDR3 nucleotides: TGTGCCAGCAGTTTATACGGACAAACCCAAGAGACCCAGTACTTC. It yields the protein CASSLYGQTQETQYF.